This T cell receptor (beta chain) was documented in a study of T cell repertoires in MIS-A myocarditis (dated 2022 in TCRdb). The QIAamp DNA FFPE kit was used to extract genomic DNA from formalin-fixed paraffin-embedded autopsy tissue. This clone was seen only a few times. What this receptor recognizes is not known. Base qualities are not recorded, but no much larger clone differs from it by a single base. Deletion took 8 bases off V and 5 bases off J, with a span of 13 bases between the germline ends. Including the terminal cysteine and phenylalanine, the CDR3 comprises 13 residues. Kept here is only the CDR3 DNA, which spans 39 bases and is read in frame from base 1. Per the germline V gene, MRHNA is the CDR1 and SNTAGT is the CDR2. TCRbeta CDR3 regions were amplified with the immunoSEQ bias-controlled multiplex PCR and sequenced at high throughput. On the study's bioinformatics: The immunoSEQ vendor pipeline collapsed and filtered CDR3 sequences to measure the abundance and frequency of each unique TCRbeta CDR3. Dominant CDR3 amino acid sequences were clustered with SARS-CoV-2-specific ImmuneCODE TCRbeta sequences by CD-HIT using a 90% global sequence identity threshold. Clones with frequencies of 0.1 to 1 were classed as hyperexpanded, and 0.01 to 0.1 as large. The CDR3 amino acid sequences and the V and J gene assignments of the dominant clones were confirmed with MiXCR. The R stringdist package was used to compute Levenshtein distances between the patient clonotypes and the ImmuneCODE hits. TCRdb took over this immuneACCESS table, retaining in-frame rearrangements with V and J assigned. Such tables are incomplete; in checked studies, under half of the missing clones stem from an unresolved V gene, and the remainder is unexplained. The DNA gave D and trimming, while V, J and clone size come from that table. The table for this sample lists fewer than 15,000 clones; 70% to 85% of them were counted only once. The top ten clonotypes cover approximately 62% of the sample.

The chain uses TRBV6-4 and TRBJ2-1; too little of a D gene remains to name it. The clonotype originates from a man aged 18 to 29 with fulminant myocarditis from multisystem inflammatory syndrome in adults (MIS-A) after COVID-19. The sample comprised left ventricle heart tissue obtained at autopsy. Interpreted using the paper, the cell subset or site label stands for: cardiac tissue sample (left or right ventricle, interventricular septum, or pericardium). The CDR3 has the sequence CASPYVADNEQFF. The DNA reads TGTGCCAGCCCTTACGTGGCGGACAATGAGCAGTTCTTC.